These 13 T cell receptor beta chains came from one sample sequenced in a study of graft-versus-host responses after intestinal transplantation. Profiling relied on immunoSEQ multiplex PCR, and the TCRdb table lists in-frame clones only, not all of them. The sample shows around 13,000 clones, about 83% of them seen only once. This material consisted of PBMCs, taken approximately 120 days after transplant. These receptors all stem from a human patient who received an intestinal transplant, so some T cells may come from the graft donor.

Written as DNA, the CDR3 is TGTGCCAGCAGCTTGGGGGACAGGGACTTTGGGGAGCAGTACTTC. Amino acids: CASSLGDRDFGEQYF. This chain links TRBV7-3 with TRBJ2-7; TRBD1 agrees at 9 bases. This CDR3 is built from 15 residues. Germline CDR1 is SGHTA and CDR2 is FQGTGA. V gave up 3 bases and J gave up 7 bases; unmatched junction bases: 10.

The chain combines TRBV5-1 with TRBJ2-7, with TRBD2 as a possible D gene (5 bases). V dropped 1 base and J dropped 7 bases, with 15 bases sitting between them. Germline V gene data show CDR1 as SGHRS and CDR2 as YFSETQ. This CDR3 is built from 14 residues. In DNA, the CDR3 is TGCGCCAGCAGCTTGTTGGTAGCGTCTCCTGAGCAGTACTTC. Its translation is CASSLLVASPEQYF.

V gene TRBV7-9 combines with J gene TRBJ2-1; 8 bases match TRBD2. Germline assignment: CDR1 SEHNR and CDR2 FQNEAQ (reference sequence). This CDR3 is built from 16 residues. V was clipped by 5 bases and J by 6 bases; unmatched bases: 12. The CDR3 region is CASSGTGTRVPNEQFF. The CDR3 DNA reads TGTGCCAGCAGCGGAACCGGGACTAGGGTCCCCAATGAGCAGTTCTTC.

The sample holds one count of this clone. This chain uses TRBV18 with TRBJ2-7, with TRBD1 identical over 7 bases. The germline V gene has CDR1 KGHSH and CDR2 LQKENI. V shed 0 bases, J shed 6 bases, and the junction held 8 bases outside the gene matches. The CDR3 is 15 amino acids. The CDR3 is CASSPPNRGLLEQYF. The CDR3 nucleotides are TGTGCCAGCTCACCACCGAACAGGGGTTTACTCGAGCAGTACTTC.

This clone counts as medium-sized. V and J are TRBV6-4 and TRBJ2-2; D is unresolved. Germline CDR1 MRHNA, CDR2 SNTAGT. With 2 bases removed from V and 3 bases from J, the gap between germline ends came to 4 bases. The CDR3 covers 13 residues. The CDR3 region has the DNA TGTGCCAGCAGTGACAGGGACACCGGGGAGCTGTTTTTT. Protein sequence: CASSDRDTGELFF.

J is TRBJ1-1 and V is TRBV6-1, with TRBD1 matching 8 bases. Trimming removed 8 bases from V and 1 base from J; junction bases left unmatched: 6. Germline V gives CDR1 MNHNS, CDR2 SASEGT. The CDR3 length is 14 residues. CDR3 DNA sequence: TGTGCCAGCGGCCTCACAGGGGGGAACACTGAAGCTTTCTTT. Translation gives CASGLTGGNTEAFF.

The CDR3 DNA follows: TGTGCCAGCAGCCAACCTGAGGAAGACACCGGGGAGCTGTTTTTT. This encodes CASSQPEEDTGELFF. The chain has TRBV4-2 and TRBJ2-2; D gene ambiguous. V shed 2 bases and J shed 3 bases, with 10 bases lying between them. The germline CDR1 and CDR2 sequences are LGHNA and YNFKEQ. This CDR3 spans 15 amino acids.

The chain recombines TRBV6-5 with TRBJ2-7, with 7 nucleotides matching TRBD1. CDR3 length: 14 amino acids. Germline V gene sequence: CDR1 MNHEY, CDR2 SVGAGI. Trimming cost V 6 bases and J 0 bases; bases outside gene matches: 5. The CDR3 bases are TGTGCCAGCAGCGGGACAGCCCTCTCCTACGAGCAGTACTTC. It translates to CASSGTALSYEQYF.

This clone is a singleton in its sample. As DNA, the CDR3 is TGCGCCAGCAGCTTAGGGGGGAGAACTGGCCACGAGCAGTACTTC. This codes for CASSLGGRTGHEQYF. The chain carries TRBV5-1 and TRBJ2-7, with D possibly being TRBD1 or TRBD2 (6 bases each). Germline V gives CDR1 SGHRS, CDR2 YFSETQ. Trimming cost V 2 bases and J 5 bases, with 17 bases left between them. The CDR3 runs to 15 residues. The full variable domain, in which reference TRBV5-1 and TRBJ2-7 provide the parts outside the CDR3, is KAGVTQTPRYLIKTRGQQVTLSCSPISGHRSVSWYQQTPGQGLQFLFEYFSETQRNKGNFPGRFSGRQFSNSRSEMNVSTLELGDSALYLCASSLGGRTGHEQYFGPGTRLTVT.

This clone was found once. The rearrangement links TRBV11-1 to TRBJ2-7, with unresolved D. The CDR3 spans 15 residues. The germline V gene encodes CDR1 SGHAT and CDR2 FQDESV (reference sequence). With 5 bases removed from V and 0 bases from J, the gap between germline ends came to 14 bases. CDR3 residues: CASSLIGSGSYEQYF. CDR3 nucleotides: TGTGCCAGCAGCCTTATCGGATCTGGCTCCTACGAGCAGTACTTC.

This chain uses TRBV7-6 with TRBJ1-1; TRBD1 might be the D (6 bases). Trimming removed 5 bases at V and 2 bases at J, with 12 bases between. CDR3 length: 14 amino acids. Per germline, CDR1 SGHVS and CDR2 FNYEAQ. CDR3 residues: CASSLGGRNTEAFF. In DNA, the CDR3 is TGTGCCAGCAGCCTAGGGGGAAGAAACACTGAAGCTTTCTTT.

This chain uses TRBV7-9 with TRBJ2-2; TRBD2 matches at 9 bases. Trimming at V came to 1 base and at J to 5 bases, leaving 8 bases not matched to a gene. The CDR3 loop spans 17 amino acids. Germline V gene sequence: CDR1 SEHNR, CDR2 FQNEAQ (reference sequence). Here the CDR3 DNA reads TGTGCCAGCAGCTTAGACCCCGGCCTAGCGGGGACCGGGGAGCTGTTTTTT. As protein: CASSLDPGLAGTGELFF.

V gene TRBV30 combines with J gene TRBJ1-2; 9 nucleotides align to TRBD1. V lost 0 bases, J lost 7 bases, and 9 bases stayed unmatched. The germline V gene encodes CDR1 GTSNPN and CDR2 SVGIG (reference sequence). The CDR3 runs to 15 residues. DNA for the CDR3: TGTGCCTGGAGTGTCGGGACAGGGTTTGGGGGTGGCTACACCTTC. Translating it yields CAWSVGTGFGGGYTF.